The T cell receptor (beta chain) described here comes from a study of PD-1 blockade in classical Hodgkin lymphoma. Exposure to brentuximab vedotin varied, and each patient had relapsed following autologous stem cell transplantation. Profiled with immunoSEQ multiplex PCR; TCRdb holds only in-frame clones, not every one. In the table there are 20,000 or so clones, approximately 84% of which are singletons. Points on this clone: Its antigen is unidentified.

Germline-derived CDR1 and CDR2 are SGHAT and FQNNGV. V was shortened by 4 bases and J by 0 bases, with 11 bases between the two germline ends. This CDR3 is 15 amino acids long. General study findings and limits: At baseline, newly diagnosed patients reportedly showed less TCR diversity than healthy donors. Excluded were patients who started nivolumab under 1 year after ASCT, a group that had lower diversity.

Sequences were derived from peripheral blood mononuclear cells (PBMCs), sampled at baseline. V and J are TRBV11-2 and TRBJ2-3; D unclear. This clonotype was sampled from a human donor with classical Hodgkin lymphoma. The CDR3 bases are TGTGCCAGCAGCTCCCAGTCAGGCAGCACAGATACGCAGTATTTT. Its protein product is CASSSQSGSTDTQYF.